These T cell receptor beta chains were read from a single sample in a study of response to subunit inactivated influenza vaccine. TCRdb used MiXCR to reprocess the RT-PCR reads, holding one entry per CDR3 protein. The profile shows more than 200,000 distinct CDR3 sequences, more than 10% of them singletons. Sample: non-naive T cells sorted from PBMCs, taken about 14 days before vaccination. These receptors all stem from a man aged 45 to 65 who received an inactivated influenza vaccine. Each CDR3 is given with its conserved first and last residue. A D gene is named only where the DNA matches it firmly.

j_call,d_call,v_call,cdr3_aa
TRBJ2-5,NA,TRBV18,CASSPFAGRETQYF
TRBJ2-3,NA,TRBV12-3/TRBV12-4,CASRGTVSTDTQYF
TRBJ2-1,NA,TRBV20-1,CSASMAFNEQFF
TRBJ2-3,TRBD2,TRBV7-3,CASSPSGLSDTQYF
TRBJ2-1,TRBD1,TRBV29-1,CSDGQGARNEQFF
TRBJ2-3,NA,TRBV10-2,CASSGERTVISTDTQYF
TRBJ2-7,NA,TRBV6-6,CASSYRSSYEQYF
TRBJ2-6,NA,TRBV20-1,CSARTPVAGHTSGANVLTF
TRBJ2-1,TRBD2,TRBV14,CASSQDHGLAGFLSSYNEQFF
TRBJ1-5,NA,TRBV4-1,CASSQAVGRWNQPQHF
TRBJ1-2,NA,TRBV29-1,CSVEDPPQDGYTF